This is a list of T cell receptor beta chains from one sample in a study of CD8 T cells in Susac syndrome. From the immunoSEQ multiplex PCR reads, TCRdb called clonotypes with MiXCR, one entry per CDR3 protein. The profile shows around 69,000 distinct CDR3 sequences, 90% to 95% of them singletons. Sequencing was carried out using CD8+ T cells from PBMCs. The receptors originated from a human donor with Susac syndrome. Both conserved end residues are part of each CDR3. The D gene is left open where the match is weak. Rows give clone size only sometimes, using once, few, many, or a class for an expanded clone.

D gene	clone size	J gene	V gene	CDR3 DNA	CDR3 protein
TRBD2	.	TRBJ2-2	TRBV14	TGTGCCAGCAGCCAAGATTCTAGCGGGAACACCGGGGAGCTGTTTTTT	CASSQDSSGNTGELFF
.	.	TRBJ2-7	TRBV5-6	TGTGCCAGCAGCTTGGCGGTTGGGGCCGACCTCAAGCAGTACTTC	CASSLAVGADLKQYF
.	.	TRBJ2-7	TRBV14	TGTGCCAGCAGCTACTACTACTACGAGCAGTACTTC	CASSYYYYEQYF
TRBD1	.	TRBJ1-1	TRBV19	TGTGCCAGTAACAGGGGGCAGATGAACACTGAAGCTTTCTTT	CASNRGQMNTEAFF
.	few	TRBJ2-1	TRBV7-2	TGTGCCAGCACCGACGGACTCCCAGAATACAATGAGCAGTTCTTC	CASTDGLPEYNEQFF
.	.	TRBJ1-2	TRBV19	TGTGCCAGTAGTATAGCGGCCAGCGACTATGGCTACACCTTC	CASSIAASDYGYTF
TRBD1	.	TRBJ1-2	TRBV3-1	TGTGCCAGCAGCCAAGACAGGGACAGGGGGCGTGGAGTCTATGGCTACACCTTC	CASSQDRDRGRGVYGYTF
TRBD1	.	TRBJ1-1	TRBV29-1	TGCAGCGTGCCAACAGGACAGGGGCACACTGAAGCTTTCTTT	CSVPTGQGHTEAFF
.	.	TRBJ2-7	TRBV6-1	TGTGCCAGCAGTGGGTTATCGGAGGGGGCTTCTTTGTTCTCCTACGAGCAGTACTTC	CASSGLSEGASLFSYEQYF
.	.	TRBJ2-2	TRBV27	TGTGCCAGCAGTTTAGATCTACAGGGAATGGCCGCCGGGGAGCTGTTTTTT	CASSLDLQGMAAGELFF
.	.	TRBJ2-7	TRBV20-1	TGCAGTGCTAGAGACCCGGCTAGGAACGAGCAGTACTTC	CSARDPARNEQYF
TRBD2	.	TRBJ2-5	TRBV25-1	TGTGCCAGCAGTCGACTAGCTGGAGTAGAGACCCAGTACTTC	CASSRLAGVETQYF
TRBD1	few	TRBJ2-5	TRBV12-3/TRBV12-4	TGTGCCAGCAGTACGGGACAGGGGGAGACCCAGTACTTC	CASSTGQGETQYF
TRBD1	.	TRBJ1-2	TRBV27	TGTGCCAGCAGTGCCACAGGGGCCGAATCAAGTTCTGGCTACACCTTC	CASSATGAESSSGYTF
.	.	TRBJ1-1	TRBV3-1	TGTGCCAGCAGCCAAGAGGAGACAGGAGTAACTGAAGCTTTCTTT	CASSQEETGVTEAFF
TRBD2	.	TRBJ2-1	TRBV27	TGTGCCAGCAGACCCGGGTCTAGCGGTTACAATGAGCAGTTCTTC	CASRPGSSGYNEQFF
.	.	TRBJ2-3	TRBV9	TGTGCCAGCAGCGTAGCGGCGGGCCCTAGCACAGATACGCAGTATTTT	CASSVAAGPSTDTQYF
.	.	TRBJ2-2	TRBV20-1	TGCAGTGCACAGACTAGGTTCGGGGAGCTGTTTTTT	CSAQTRFGELFF
.	few	TRBJ1-2	TRBV19	TGTGCCAGTAGATGGAGGGGCAATGGCTACACCTTC	CASRWRGNGYTF
TRBD2	.	TRBJ2-3	TRBV7-2	TGTGCCAGCAGCTTAGCTAGCGGGGGCAGACCCACAGATACGCAGTATTTT	CASSLASGGRPTDTQYF
TRBD2	.	TRBJ2-1	TRBV30	TGTGCCTGGAGCCCACTAGCGGGGCCTTACAATGAGCAGTTCTTC	CAWSPLAGPYNEQFF
.	.	TRBJ1-2	TRBV24-1	TGTGCCACCAGTGATTTCCGATATGGCTACACCTTC	CATSDFRYGYTF
TRBD2	.	TRBJ2-1	TRBV18	TGTGCCCAGCGGGAGATAACCTACAATGAGCAGTTCTTC	CAQREITYNEQFF
TRBD1	.	TRBJ2-7	TRBV28	TGTGCCAGCAGTCCGTACGACAGGGGCGAGCAGTACTTC	CASSPYDRGEQYF
.	.	TRBJ1-1	TRBV5-1	TGCGCCAGCAGCCTAGACAGAGGGATGAACACTGAAGCTTTCTTT	CASSLDRGMNTEAFF
.	.	TRBJ1-1	TRBV13	TGTGCCAGCAGCGCCGAGAACACTGAAGCTTTCTTT	CASSAENTEAFF
.	.	TRBJ1-2	TRBV19	TGTGCCAGTAGTCCGCAAACTTCAGGGGCGCGCTATGGCTACACCTTC	CASSPQTSGARYGYTF
.	.	TRBJ1-1	TRBV20-1	TGCAGTGCTAAAGATAAGGGCAAAACGATGAACACTGAAGCTTTCTTT	CSAKDKGKTMNTEAFF
TRBD1	.	TRBJ2-1	TRBV7-9	TGTGCCAGCAGTCTTACCCCGGGACAGGGATTAAATGAGCAGTTCTTC	CASSLTPGQGLNEQFF